Listed below are T cell receptor beta chains from one sample, sequenced in a study of shared clonotypes between healthy human individuals. Produced via immunoSEQ multiplex PCR; TCRdb's table is partial and in-frame only. The sample consists of hundreds of thousands of clones, around four fifths of them appearing once. Material: memory CD4+ T cells sorted from blood. Receptors originate from a woman aged 25 to 39 in good health. Each CDR3 is given with its conserved first and last residue. Fields, in order: J gene, V gene, clone size, D gene, CDR3 protein, CDR3 DNA. D genes are given only for firm matches. Some rows have no size entry. The others give once, few or many, or a class for an expanded clone.

TRBJ2-3 TRBV19 . . CASSIPSGTDTQYF TGTGCCAGTAGCATCCCTAGCGGCACAGATACGCAGTATTTT
TRBJ2-3 TRBV7-8 . . CASSLRRDGTDTQYF TGTGCCAGCAGCTTAAGGAGAGACGGCACAGATACGCAGTATTTT
TRBJ1-6 TRBV6-1 . TRBD1 CASVFQGVENSPLHF TGTGCCAGTGTTTTCCAGGGGGTTGAGAATTCACCCCTCCACTTT
TRBJ1-4 TRBV4-2 . . CASSQDGQNNEKLFF TGTGCCAGCAGCCAAGATGGCCAGAATAATGAAAAACTGTTTTTT
TRBJ2-7 TRBV6-6 . . CASSDARVSYEQYF TGTGCCAGCAGTGACGCCAGGGTCTCCTACGAGCAGTACTTC
TRBJ2-7 TRBV5-4 . . CASSLQTGSREQYF TGTGCCAGCAGCTTACAAACAGGCTCACGGGAGCAGTACTTC
TRBJ1-1 TRBV18 . . CASQRDSGTEAFF TGTGCCAGCCAACGGGACTCGGGCACTGAAGCTTTCTTT
TRBJ2-3 TRBV7-6 once . CASSLVVADTQYF TGTGCCAGCAGCTTAGTGGTAGCAGATACGCAGTATTTT
TRBJ2-1 TRBV28 . . CASRGAVDEQFF TGTGCCAGCCGGGGGGCGGTAGATGAGCAGTTCTTC
TRBJ2-7 TRBV5-1 few TRBD2 CASSSTSGRSTQYEQYF TGCGCCAGCAGCTCTACTAGCGGGAGGTCAACCCAATACGAGCAGTACTTC